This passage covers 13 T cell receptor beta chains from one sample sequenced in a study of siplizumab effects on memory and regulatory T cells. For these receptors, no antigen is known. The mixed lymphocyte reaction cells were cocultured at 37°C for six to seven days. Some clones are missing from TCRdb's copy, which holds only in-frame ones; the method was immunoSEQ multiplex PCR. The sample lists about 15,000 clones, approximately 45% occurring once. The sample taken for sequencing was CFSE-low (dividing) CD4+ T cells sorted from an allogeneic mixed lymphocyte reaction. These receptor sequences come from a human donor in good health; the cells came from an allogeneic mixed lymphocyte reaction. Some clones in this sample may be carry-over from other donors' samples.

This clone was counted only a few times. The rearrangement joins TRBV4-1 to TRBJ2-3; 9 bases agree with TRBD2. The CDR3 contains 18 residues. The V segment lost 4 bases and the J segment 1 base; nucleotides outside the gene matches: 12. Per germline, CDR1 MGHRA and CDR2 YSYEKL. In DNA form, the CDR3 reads TGCGCCAGCAGCCGACCCGCGGGAGGGCCGTCGGGCACAGATACGCAGTATTTT. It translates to CASSRPAGGPSGTDTQYF.

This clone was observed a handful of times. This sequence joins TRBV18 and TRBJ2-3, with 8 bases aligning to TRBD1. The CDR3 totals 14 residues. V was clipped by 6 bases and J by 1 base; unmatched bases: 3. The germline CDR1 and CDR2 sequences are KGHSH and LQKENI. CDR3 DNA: TGTGCCAGCTCCGGACAGGGCCGCACAGATACGCAGTATTTT. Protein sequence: CASSGQGRTDTQYF.

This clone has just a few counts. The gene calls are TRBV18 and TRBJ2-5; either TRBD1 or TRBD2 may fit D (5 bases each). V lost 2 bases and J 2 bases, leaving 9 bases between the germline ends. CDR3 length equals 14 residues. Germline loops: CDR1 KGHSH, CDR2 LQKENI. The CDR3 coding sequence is TGTGCCAGCTCACCAGGGGGAGTACAAGAGACCCAGTACTTC. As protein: CASSPGGVQETQYF. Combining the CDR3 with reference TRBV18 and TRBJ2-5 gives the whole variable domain NAGVMQNPRHLVRRRGQEARLRCSPMKGHSHVYWYRQLPEEGLKFMVYLQKENIIDESGMPKERFSAEFPKEGPSILRIQQVVRGDSAAYFCASSPGGVQETQYFGPGTRLLVL.

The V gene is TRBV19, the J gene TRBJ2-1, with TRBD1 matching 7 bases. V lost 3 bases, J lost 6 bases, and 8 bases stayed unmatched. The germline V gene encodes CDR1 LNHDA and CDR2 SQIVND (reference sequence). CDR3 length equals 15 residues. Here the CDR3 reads CASSISRQGFNEQFF. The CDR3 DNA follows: TGTGCCAGTAGTATTTCGAGACAGGGTTTCAATGAGCAGTTCTTC.

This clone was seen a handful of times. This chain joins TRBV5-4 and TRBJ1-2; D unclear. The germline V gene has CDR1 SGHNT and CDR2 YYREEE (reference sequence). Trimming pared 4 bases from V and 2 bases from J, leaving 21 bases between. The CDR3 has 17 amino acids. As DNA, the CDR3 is TGTGCCAGCAGCCTCTACCTTACCAGAACTTCAAACTATGGCTACACCTTC. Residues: CASSLYLTRTSNYGYTF.

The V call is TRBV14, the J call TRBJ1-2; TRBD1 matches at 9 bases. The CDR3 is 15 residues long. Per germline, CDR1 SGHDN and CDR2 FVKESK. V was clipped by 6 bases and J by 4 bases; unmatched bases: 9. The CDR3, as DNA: TGTGCCAGCAGTCTTTACAGGGGGCAAGGCTATGGCTACACCTTC. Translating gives CASSLYRGQGYGYTF.

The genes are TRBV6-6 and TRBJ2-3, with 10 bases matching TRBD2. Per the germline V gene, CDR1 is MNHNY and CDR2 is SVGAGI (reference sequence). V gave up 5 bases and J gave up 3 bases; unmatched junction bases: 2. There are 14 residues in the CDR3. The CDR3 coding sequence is TGTGCCAGCAGTCCTAGCGGGAGTACAGATACGCAGTATTTT. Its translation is CASSPSGSTDTQYF.

The CDR3 region has the DNA TGTGCCAGCAGCTTAGATGTCGTGCGAGAGACCCAGTACTTC. Protein: CASSLDVVRETQYF. V and J are TRBV11-2 and TRBJ2-5; D call uncertain. Germline loops: CDR1 SGHAT, CDR2 FQNNGV. The CDR3 is 14 amino acids. V lost 0 bases and J 4 bases, leaving 9 bases between the germline ends.

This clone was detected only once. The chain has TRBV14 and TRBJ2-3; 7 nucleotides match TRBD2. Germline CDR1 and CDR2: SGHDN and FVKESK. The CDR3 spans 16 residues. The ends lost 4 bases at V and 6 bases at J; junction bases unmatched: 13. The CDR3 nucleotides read TGTGCCAGCAGCCCCGGCCGCGGGAGTATCGCGGATACGCAGTATTTT. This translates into CASSPGRGSIADTQYF.

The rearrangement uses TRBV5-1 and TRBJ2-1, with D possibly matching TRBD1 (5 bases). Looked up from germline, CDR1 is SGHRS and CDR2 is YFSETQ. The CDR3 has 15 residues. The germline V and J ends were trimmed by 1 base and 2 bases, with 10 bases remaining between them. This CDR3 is CASSLRVGAYNEQFF. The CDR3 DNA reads TGCGCCAGCAGCTTGCGGGTAGGGGCCTACAATGAGCAGTTCTTC.

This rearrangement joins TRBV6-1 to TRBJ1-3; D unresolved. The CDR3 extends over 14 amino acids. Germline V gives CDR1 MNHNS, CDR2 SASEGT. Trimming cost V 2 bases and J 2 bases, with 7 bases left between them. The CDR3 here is CASSEMRAGNTIYF. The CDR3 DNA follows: TGTGCCAGCAGTGAAATGAGGGCTGGAAACACCATATATTTT.

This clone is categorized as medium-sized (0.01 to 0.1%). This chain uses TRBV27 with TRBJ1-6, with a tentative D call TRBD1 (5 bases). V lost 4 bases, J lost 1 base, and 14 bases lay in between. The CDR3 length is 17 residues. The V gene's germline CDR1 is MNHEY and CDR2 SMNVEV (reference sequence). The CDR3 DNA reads TGTGCCAGCAGTTCGCGGGAGGGGATGTCCTATAATTCACCCCTCCACTTT. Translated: CASSSREGMSYNSPLHF.

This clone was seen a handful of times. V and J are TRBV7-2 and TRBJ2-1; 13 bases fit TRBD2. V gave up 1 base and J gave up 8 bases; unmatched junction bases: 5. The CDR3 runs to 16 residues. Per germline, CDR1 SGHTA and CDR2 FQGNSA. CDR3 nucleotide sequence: TGTGCCAGCAGCTTAGAGGGACTAGCGGGATTGGATGAGCAGTTCTTC. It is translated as CASSLEGLAGLDEQFF.